A selection of T cell receptor beta chains follows, all from one sample in a study of blood T cell repertoires in COVID-19. Clones were read by immunoSEQ multiplex PCR, and TCRdb kept only the in-frame ones, dropping some. The data contain about 300,000 clones, 80% to 90% of them singletons. Sample: PBMCs or T cells enriched from blood (not recorded which). These receptors were collected from a woman aged 18-29 years who had recovered from COVID-19. Each CDR3 is given with its conserved first and last residue. Each record gives: CDR3 protein, CDR3 DNA, J gene, V gene, clone size, D gene. The D gene is left open where the match is weak. Expanded clones are given a class, and other clones once, few, many or no size at all.

CDR3: CASSLYSGPTDTQYF; DNA: TGTGCCAGCAGCTTATATTCAGGTCCCACAGATACGCAGTATTTT; J: TRBJ2-3; V: TRBV7-3; size: NA; D: NA
CDR3: CASSQEQTMKETQYF; DNA: TGTGCCAGCAGCCAAGAGCAAACTATGAAAGAGACCCAGTACTTC; J: TRBJ2-5; V: TRBV4-2; size: few; D: NA
CDR3: CASSSRQTYEQYF; DNA: TGCGCCAGCAGTTCTAGACAGACCTACGAGCAGTACTTC; J: TRBJ2-7; V: TRBV5-1; size: NA; D: NA
CDR3: CASAGESKVTDTQYF; DNA: TGCGCCAGCGCGGGAGAGTCTAAAGTTACAGATACGCAGTATTTT; J: TRBJ2-3; V: TRBV5-1; size: NA; D: TRBD2
CDR3: CASSLWEAGEQFF; DNA: TGTGCCAGTAGTTTGTGGGAGGCAGGTGAGCAGTTCTTC; J: TRBJ2-1; V: TRBV19; size: NA; D: NA
CDR3: CASSQGVGDNQPQHF; DNA: TGTGCCAGCAGCCAAGGCGTAGGGGACAATCAGCCCCAGCATTTT; J: TRBJ1-5; V: TRBV3-1/TRBV3-2; size: once; D: NA
CDR3: CASSETGGITYEQYF; DNA: TGCGCCAGCAGCGAGACCGGAGGCATTACCTACGAGCAGTACTTC; J: TRBJ2-7; V: TRBV5-1; size: NA; D: NA
CDR3: CSVEDSFSGKSYNEQFF; DNA: TGCAGCGTTGAAGATTCTTTTTCAGGGAAGTCCTACAATGAGCAGTTCTTC; J: TRBJ2-1; V: TRBV29-1; size: NA; D: NA
CDR3: CASSLKIGTTEAFF; DNA: TGTGCCAGCAGCTTAAAGATCGGGACTACTGAAGCTTTCTTT; J: TRBJ1-1; V: TRBV7-8; size: once; D: NA
CDR3: CASAGGSSYNEQFF; DNA: TGCGCCAGCGCTGGGGGGAGCTCCTACAATGAGCAGTTCTTC; J: TRBJ2-1; V: TRBV5-1; size: NA; D: NA
CDR3: CSADRGHYNEQFF; DNA: TGCAGCGCGGACAGGGGGCACTACAATGAGCAGTTCTTC; J: TRBJ2-1; V: TRBV29-1; size: once; D: TRBD1
CDR3: CASQGAGELFF; DNA: TGTGCCAGCCAGGGGGCCGGGGAGCTGTTTTTT; J: TRBJ2-2; V: TRBV27; size: NA; D: TRBD1
CDR3: CASSLLQGNTEAFF; DNA: TGTGCCAGCAGCTTGCTACAGGGGAACACTGAAGCTTTCTTT; J: TRBJ1-1; V: TRBV5-8; size: once; D: NA
CDR3: CATGDRASNTEAFF; DNA: TGTGCCACCGGGGACAGGGCCTCGAACACTGAAGCTTTCTTT; J: TRBJ1-1; V: TRBV10-3; size: NA; D: TRBD1
CDR3: CASSPRTAGYGYTF; DNA: TGTGCCAGCAGCCCGAGGACAGCCGGCTATGGCTACACCTTC; J: TRBJ1-2; V: TRBV5-4; size: NA; D: NA
CDR3: CASSFEGRQPQHF; DNA: TGTGCCAGCAGCTTTGAGGGGAGGCAGCCCCAGCATTTT; J: TRBJ1-5; V: TRBV7-2; size: NA; D: NA
CDR3: CASSMDRDQETQYF; DNA: TGTGCCAGCAGCATGGACAGGGACCAAGAGACCCAGTACTTC; J: TRBJ2-5; V: TRBV7-3; size: NA; D: TRBD1
CDR3: CASSPRGTGRDNEQFF; DNA: TGTGCCAGCAGCCCCCGAGGCACGGGAAGGGACAATGAGCAGTTCTTC; J: TRBJ2-1; V: TRBV21-1; size: NA; D: NA
CDR3: CASSLMGPSGSLREQFF; DNA: TGTGCCAGCAGCTTAATGGGCCCTAGCGGGAGCCTTCGTGAGCAGTTCTTC; J: TRBJ2-1; V: TRBV11-2; size: NA; D: TRBD2
CDR3: CASSQYTTGIQETQYF; DNA: TGCGCCAGCAGCCAGTACACGACAGGGATCCAAGAGACCCAGTACTTC; J: TRBJ2-5; V: TRBV4-1; size: once; D: TRBD1
CDR3: CASSYSGGVDNQPQHF; DNA: TGTGCCAGCAGTTACTCAGGGGGGGTTGACAATCAGCCCCAGCATTTT; J: TRBJ1-5; V: TRBV6-5; size: NA; D: NA
CDR3: CASSSGTREYGYTF; DNA: TGTGCCAGCAGCTCCGGGACAAGAGAGTATGGCTACACCTTC; J: TRBJ1-2; V: TRBV13; size: NA; D: NA
CDR3: CATRASRRDSSYEQYF; DNA: TGTGCCACCAGGGCCTCCCGGCGGGACTCCTCCTACGAGCAGTACTTC; J: TRBJ2-7; V: TRBV24-1; size: NA; D: NA
CDR3: CASSPRALRVRRPGELFF; DNA: TGCGCCAGCAGTCCCAGGGCACTTAGGGTGCGGCGCCCCGGGGAGCTGTTTTTT; J: TRBJ2-2; V: TRBV23-1; size: NA; D: NA
CDR3: CASSVKLARNEKLFF; DNA: TGTGCCAGCAGTGTAAAATTGGCTCGTAATGAAAAACTGTTTTTT; J: TRBJ1-4; V: TRBV21-1; size: NA; D: NA
CDR3: CASSYQREIPNTGELFF; DNA: TGTGCCAGTAGTTACCAGCGGGAGATTCCGAACACCGGGGAGCTGTTTTTT; J: TRBJ2-2; V: TRBV19; size: NA; D: TRBD2
CDR3: CASSVFRGWLNTEAFF; DNA: TGTGCCAGCAGTGTATTTAGGGGCTGGTTGAACACTGAAGCTTTCTTT; J: TRBJ1-1; V: TRBV2; size: few; D: NA
CDR3: CASSLGHEQYF; DNA: TGTGCCAGCAGTTTAGGCCACGAGCAGTACTTC; J: TRBJ2-7; V: TRBV27; size: NA; D: NA
CDR3: CASIAEGGEQFF; DNA: TGTGCCAGCATAGCGGAGGGAGGTGAGCAGTTCTTC; J: TRBJ2-1; V: TRBV6-5; size: NA; D: NA
CDR3: CASSSEAGITGNTIYF; DNA: TGTGCCAGCAGTTCTGAAGCAGGAATAACTGGAAACACCATATATTTT; J: TRBJ1-3; V: TRBV28; size: NA; D: NA
CDR3: CASSLDGGGPQETQYF; DNA: TGTGCCAGCAGCTTAGATGGCGGGGGGCCCCAAGAGACCCAGTACTTC; J: TRBJ2-5; V: TRBV7-8; size: few; D: TRBD2
CDR3: CASHRGAGGNSPLHF; DNA: TGTGCCAGTCATCGAGGAGCGGGGGGCAATTCACCCCTCCACTTT; J: TRBJ1-6; V: TRBV18; size: NA; D: NA
CDR3: CASSFTAVNTEAFF; DNA: TGTGCCAGCAGTTTTACGGCGGTGAACACTGAAGCTTTCTTT; J: TRBJ1-1; V: TRBV28; size: NA; D: NA
CDR3: CASSFGRLASYEQYF; DNA: TGTGCCAGCAGTTTTGGGCGACTAGCCTCCTACGAGCAGTACTTC; J: TRBJ2-7; V: TRBV28; size: NA; D: TRBD2
CDR3: CASSPRDRGSETQYF; DNA: TGTGCCAGCAGCCCCCGGGACAGGGGATCGGAGACCCAGTACTTC; J: TRBJ2-5; V: TRBV7-9; size: NA; D: TRBD1
CDR3: CASSRGQGDEQYF; DNA: TGTGCCAGCAGCCGAGGACAGGGAGACGAGCAGTACTTC; J: TRBJ2-7; V: TRBV5-8; size: NA; D: TRBD1
CDR3: CASLSGLGISGANVLTF; DNA: TGTGCCAGCCTCTCGGGACTAGGGATTTCTGGGGCCAACGTCCTGACTTTC; J: TRBJ2-6; V: TRBV19; size: NA; D: TRBD2
CDR3: CASSFPGNTEAFF; DNA: TGTGCCAGCAGTTTTCCGGGGAACACTGAAGCTTTCTTT; J: TRBJ1-1; V: TRBV27; size: NA; D: NA
CDR3: CATRGGQFYNEQFF; DNA: TGTGCCACCCGGGGGGGACAGTTTTACAATGAGCAGTTCTTC; J: TRBJ2-1; V: TRBV19; size: NA; D: NA
CDR3: CSGSPTGSYEQYF; DNA: TGCAGCGGGAGCCCGACAGGTTCCTACGAGCAGTACTTC; J: TRBJ2-7; V: TRBV29-1; size: NA; D: NA
CDR3: CACQGQSYTF; DNA: TGTGCCTGTCAAGGACAGAGCTACACCTTC; J: TRBJ1-2; V: TRBV30; size: NA; D: NA
CDR3: CASSQVSTYQETQYF; DNA: TGCGCCAGCAGCCAAGTCTCGACATACCAAGAGACCCAGTACTTC; J: TRBJ2-5; V: TRBV4-1; size: NA; D: NA
CDR3: CASSSYTIYF; DNA: TGTGCCAGCAGTTCCTACACCATATATTTT; J: TRBJ1-3; V: TRBV28; size: NA; D: NA
CDR3: CATAEVGGAIQETQYF; DNA: TGTGCCACGGCCGAGGTTGGGGGGGCCATCCAAGAGACCCAGTACTTC; J: TRBJ2-5; V: TRBV24-1; size: NA; D: NA
CDR3: CAWANRGPDQPQHF; DNA: TGTGCCTGGGCAAACAGGGGGCCTGATCAGCCCCAGCATTTT; J: TRBJ1-5; V: TRBV30; size: NA; D: TRBD1
CDR3: CASSLLGGSGANVLTF; DNA: TGTGCCAGCAGCTTATTGGGGGGGAGCGGGGCCAACGTCCTGACTTTC; J: TRBJ2-6; V: TRBV11-2; size: NA; D: TRBD2
CDR3: CASSSHEGWGWGYTF; DNA: TGTGCCAGCAGTTCCCACGAAGGATGGGGCTGGGGCTACACCTTC; J: TRBJ1-2; V: TRBV27; size: NA; D: NA
CDR3: CASSLFRHGQDLGYTF; DNA: TGCGCCAGCAGCTTGTTTCGCCACGGACAGGACCTTGGCTACACCTTC; J: TRBJ1-2; V: TRBV5-1; size: NA; D: TRBD1
CDR3: CASSLSVSSYNEQFF; DNA: TGCGCCAGCAGCTTGTCGGTGAGCTCCTACAATGAGCAGTTCTTC; J: TRBJ2-1; V: TRBV5-1; size: NA; D: NA
CDR3: CASSDRGLAVIQYF; DNA: TGTGCCAGCAGTGATCGGGGACTAGCAGTCATTCAGTACTTC; J: TRBJ2-4; V: TRBV6-1; size: NA; D: TRBD2
CDR3: CASSDEGGLRLKNIQYF; DNA: TGTGCCAGCAGTGATGAGGGGGGGCTGAGGTTGAAAAACATTCAGTACTTC; J: TRBJ2-4; V: TRBV2; size: NA; D: NA
CDR3: CASSVGQGGEKLFF; DNA: TGTGCCAGCAGTGTAGGGCAGGGGGGAGAAAAACTGTTTTTT; J: TRBJ1-4; V: TRBV2; size: NA; D: TRBD1